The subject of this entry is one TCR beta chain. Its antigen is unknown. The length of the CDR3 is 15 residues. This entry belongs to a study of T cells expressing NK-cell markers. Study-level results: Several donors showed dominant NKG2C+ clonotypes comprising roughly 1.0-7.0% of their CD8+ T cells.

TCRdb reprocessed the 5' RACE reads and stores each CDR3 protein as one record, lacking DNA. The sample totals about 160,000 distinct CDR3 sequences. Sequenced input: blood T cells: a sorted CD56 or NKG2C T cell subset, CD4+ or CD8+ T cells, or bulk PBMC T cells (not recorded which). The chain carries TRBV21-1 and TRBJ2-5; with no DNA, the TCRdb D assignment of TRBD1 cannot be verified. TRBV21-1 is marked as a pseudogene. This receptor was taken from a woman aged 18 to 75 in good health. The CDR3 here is CASSRGTGTQETQYF.